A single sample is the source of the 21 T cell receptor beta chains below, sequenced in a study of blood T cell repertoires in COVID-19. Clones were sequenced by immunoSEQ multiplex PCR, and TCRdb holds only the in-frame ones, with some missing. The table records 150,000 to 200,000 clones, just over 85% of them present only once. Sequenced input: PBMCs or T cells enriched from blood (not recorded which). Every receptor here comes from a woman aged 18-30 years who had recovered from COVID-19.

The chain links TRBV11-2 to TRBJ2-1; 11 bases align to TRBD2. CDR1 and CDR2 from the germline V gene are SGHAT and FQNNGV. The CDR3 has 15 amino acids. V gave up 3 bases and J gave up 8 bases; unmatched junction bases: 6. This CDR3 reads CASSFNSGGVDEQFF. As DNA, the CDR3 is TGTGCCAGCAGCTTCAATAGCGGGGGGGTGGATGAGCAGTTCTTC.

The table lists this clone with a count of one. CDR3 DNA: TGTGCCAGCACTGTGAGTAGCGGGAGATCCTACAATGAGCAGTTCTTC. It is translated as CASTVSSGRSYNEQFF. V gene TRBV2 combines with J gene TRBJ2-1, with 9 bases that match TRBD2. Trimming at V came to 7 bases and at J to 1 base, leaving 8 bases not matched to a gene. The CDR3 has 16 amino acids. Germline-derived CDR1 and CDR2 are SNHLY and FYNNEI.

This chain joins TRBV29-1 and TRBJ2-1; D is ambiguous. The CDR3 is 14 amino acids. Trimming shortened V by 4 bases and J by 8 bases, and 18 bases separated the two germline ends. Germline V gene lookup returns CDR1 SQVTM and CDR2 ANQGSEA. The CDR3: CSVGEVSRYDEQFF. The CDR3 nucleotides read TGCAGCGTTGGTGAGGTCAGTCGTTACGATGAGCAGTTCTTC.

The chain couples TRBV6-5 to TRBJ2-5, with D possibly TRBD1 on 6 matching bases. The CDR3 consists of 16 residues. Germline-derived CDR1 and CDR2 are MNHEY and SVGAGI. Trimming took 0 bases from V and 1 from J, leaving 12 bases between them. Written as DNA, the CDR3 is TGTGCCAGCAGTTACTCGAAGGGGGTACGCCAAGAGACCCAGTACTTC. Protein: CASSYSKGVRQETQYF.

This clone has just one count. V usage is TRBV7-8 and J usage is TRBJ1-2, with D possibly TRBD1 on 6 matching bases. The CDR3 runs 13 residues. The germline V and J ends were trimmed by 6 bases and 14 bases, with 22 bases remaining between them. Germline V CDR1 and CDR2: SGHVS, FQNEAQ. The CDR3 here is CASSEQGPIVYTF. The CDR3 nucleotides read TGTGCCAGCAGTGAACAGGGTCCCATCGTCTATACCTTC.

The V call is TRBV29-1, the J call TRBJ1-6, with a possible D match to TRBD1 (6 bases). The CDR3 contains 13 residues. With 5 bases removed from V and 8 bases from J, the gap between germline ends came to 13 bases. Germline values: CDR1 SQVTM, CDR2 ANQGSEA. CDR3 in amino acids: CSVSGQRDSPLHF. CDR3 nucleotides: TGCAGCGTTTCGGGACAAAGAGATTCACCCCTCCACTTT.

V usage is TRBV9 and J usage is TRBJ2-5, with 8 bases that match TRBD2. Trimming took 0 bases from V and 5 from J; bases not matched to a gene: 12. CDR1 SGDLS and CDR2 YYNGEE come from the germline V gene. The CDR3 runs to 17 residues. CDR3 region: CASSVGAGGGSSETQYF. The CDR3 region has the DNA TGTGCCAGCAGCGTAGGGGCGGGAGGTGGGTCATCGGAGACCCAGTACTTC.

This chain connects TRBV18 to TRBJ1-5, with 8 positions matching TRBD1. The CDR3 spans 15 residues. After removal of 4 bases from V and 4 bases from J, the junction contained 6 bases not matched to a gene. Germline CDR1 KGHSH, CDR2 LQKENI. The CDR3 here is CASSRGQGTNQPQHF. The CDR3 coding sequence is TGTGCCAGCTCACGTGGACAGGGCACTAATCAGCCCCAGCATTTT. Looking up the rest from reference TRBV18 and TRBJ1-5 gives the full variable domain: NAGVMQNPRHLVRRRGQEARLRCSPMKGHSHVYWYRQLPEEGLKFMVYLQKENIIDESGMPKERFSAEFPKEGPSILRIQQVVRGDSAAYFCASSRGQGTNQPQHFGDGTRLSIL.

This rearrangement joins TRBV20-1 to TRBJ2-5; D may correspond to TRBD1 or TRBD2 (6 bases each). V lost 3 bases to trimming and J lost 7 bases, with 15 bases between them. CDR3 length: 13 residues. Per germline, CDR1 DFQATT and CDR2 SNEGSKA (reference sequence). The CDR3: CSASGGPGATQYF. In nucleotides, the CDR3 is TGCAGTGCTAGTGGGGGGCCAGGGGCGACCCAGTACTTC.

The CDR3: CASSSSGGAYNEQFF. DNA for the CDR3: TGTGCCAGCAGTTCTAGCGGGGGGGCCTACAATGAGCAGTTCTTC. The genes are TRBV28 and TRBJ2-1, with 12 bases that match TRBD2. V shed 4 bases, J shed 2 bases, and the junction held 0 bases outside the gene matches. The CDR3 runs to 15 residues. Germline V gene sequence: CDR1 MDHEN, CDR2 SYDVKM.

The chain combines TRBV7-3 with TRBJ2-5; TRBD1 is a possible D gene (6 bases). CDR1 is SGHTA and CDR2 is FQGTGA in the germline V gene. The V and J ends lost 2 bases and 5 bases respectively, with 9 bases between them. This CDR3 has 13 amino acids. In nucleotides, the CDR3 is TGTGCCAGCAGCTTAGGGCAGGGGGAGACCCAGTACTTC. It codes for CASSLGQGETQYF.

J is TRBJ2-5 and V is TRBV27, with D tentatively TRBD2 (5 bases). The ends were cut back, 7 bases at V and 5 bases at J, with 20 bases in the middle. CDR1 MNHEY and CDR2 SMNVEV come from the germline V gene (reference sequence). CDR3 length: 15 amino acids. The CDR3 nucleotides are TGTGCCAGCACCCGGACCTCAGGCGGGTTGGAGACCCAGTACTTC. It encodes CASTRTSGGLETQYF.

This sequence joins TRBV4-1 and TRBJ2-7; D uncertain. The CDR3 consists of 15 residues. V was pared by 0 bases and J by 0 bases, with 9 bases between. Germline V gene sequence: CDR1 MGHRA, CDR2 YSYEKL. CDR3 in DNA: TGCGCCAGCAGCCAAGACTTGGCCAGCTCCTACGAGCAGTACTTC. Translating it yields CASSQDLASSYEQYF.

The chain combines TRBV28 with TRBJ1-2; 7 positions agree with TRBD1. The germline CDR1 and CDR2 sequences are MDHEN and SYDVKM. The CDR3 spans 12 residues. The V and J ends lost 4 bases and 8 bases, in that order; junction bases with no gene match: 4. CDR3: CASSSTGSGYTF. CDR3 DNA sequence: TGTGCCAGCAGTTCGACAGGGAGCGGCTACACCTTC.

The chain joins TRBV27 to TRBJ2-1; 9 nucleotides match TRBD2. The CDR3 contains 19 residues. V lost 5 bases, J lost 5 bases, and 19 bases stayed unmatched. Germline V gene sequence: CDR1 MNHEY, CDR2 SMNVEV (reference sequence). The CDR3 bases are TGTGCCAGCAGTCCAGACGGGGGGGGCGGCCTAGCGGGGAACAATGAGCAGTTCTTC. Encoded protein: CASSPDGGGGLAGNNEQFF.

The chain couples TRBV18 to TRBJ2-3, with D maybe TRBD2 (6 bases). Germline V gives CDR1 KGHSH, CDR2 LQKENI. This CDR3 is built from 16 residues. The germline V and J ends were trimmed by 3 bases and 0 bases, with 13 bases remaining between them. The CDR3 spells CASSPVEGSSTDTQYF. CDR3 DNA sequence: TGTGCCAGCTCACCTGTGGAGGGATCTAGCACAGATACGCAGTATTTT.

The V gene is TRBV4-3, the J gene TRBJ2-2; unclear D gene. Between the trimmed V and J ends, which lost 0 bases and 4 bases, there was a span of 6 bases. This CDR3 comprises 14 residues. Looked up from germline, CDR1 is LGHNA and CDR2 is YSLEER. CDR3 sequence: CASSQDRVTGELFF. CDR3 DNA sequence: TGCGCCAGCAGCCAAGACCGGGTCACCGGGGAGCTGTTTTTT.

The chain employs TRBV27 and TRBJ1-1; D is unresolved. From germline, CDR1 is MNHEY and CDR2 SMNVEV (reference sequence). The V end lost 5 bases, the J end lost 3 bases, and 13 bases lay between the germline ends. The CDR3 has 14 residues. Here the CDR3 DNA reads TGTGCCAGCAGTCCGAGCGGCAGCTACACTGAAGCTTTCTTT. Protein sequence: CASSPSGSYTEAFF.

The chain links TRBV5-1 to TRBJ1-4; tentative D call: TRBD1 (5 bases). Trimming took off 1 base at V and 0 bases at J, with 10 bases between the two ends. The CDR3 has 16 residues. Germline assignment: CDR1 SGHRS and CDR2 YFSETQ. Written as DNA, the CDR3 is TGCGCCAGCAGCTTGTGGGGCGATGCAACTAATGAAAAACTGTTTTTT. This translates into CASSLWGDATNEKLFF.

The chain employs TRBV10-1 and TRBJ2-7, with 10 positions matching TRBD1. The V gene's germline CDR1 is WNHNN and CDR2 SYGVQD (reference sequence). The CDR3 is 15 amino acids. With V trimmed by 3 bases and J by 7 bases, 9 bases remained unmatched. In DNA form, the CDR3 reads TGCGCCAGCAGTGATAGGGGACAGGGGCGACAGGAGCAGTACTTC. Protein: CASSDRGQGRQEQYF.

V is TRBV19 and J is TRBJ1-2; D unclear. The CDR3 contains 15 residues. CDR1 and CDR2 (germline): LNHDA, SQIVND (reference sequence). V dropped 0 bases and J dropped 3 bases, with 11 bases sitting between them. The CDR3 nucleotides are TGTGCCAGTAGTATAGAAGCAGGATATGACTATGGCTACACCTTC. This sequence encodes CASSIEAGYDYGYTF.